The next 6 T cell receptor beta chains were all read from a single sample in a study of tumor and adjacent non-tumor tissue in lung cancer. No cell sorting was done before RNA was extracted from the tissue. TCRbeta libraries were built with three rounds of nested PCR, modified from ARM-PCR. In TCRdb, the multiplex PCR reads were re-called with MiXCR into one record per CDR3 protein. Counted here are more than 75,000 distinct CDR3 sequences, 75% to 90% occurring once; the ten biggest clones make up about an eighth. The sequenced sample was lung tumor tissue. The source of these receptors is a woman in her fifties or sixties with non-small cell lung cancer.

The rearrangement joins TRBV2 to TRBJ2-1; TRBD2 matches 14 bases. Looked up from germline, CDR1 is SNHLY and CDR2 is FYNNEI. V lost 8 bases and J lost 7; bases outside the gene matches: 4. CDR3 length: 14 amino acids. The CDR3 region has the DNA TGTGCCAGCTCGGGGACTAGCGGGAGAAATGAGCAGTTCTTC. Protein product: CASSGTSGRNEQFF.

On this clonotype itself: One junction end does not reproduce the germline sequence, and a read error may be involved. The chain has TRBV4-1 and TRBJ2-1, with 8 bases fitting TRBD2. The CDR3 consists of 18 residues. Germline assignment: CDR1 MGHRA and CDR2 YSYEKL. The CDR3 DNA sequence: TGCGCCAGCAGACAAGAATACCCCCCGGCGGGAGGAACCAATGATCAGTTCTTC. Translating gives CASRQEYPPAGGTNDQFF.

With respect to this clonotype: A much larger clone differs from this one at a single base, so this may be a read error. The genes are TRBV12-3 or TRBV12-4 and TRBJ1-2; D ambiguous. The CDR3 is made up of 13 amino acids. CDR3 region: CASRTSNNYGCTF. The CDR3 DNA follows: TGTGCCAGCAGGACGTCGAATAACTATGGCTGCACCTTC.

Comments on this clonotype: No conserved phenylalanine or tryptophan ends this CDR3, so it is likely a read error. The rearrangement uses TRBV20-1 and TRBJ2-3; 7 nucleotides match TRBD2. Germline V gene sequence: CDR1 DFQATT, CDR2 SNEGSKA (reference sequence). The length of the CDR3 is 17 residues. The CDR3 DNA sequence: TGCAATGCTAGAGATATCGAAGGGACTATTTTGTCAGATACGCAGTATCTT. Translation: CNARDIEGTILSDTQYL.

This clonotype was counted a single time. This chain joins TRBV28 and TRBJ2-7; TRBD2 is a possible D gene (5 bases). V was cut by 9 bases and J by 6 bases, with 18 bases left in between. The germline gives CDR1 MDHEN, CDR2 SYDVKM. The CDR3 totals 13 residues. The CDR3 here is CASNRGLIREQYF. DNA for the CDR3: TGTGCCAGTAACAGAGGGCTAATTCGCGAGCAGTACTTC. The whole variable domain, filled in from reference TRBV28 and TRBJ2-7, reads DVKVTQSSRYLVKRTGEKVFLECVQDMDHENMFWYRQDPGLGLRLIYFSYDVKMKEKGDIPEGYSVSREKKERFSLILESASTNQTSMYLCASNRGLIREQYFGPGTRLTVT.

On this clonotype: It is likely a read error, because the conserved phenylalanine at the end of the CDR3 is missing. It is unclear where the CDR3 begins or ends on the DNA, so no DNA is shown, and the CDR3 is as TCRdb lists it. The chain employs TRBV20-1 and TRBJ2-1. Per germline, CDR1 DFQATT and CDR2 SNEGSKA (reference sequence). 8 amino acids form the CDR3, both terminal residues included. The CDR3 sequence is CNARDGSH.